The 16 T cell receptor beta chains presented below share a single source sample, sequenced in a study of blood T cell repertoires in COVID-19. TCRdb keeps only in-frame clones here, not all; method: immunoSEQ multiplex PCR. The sample consists of approximately 240,000 clones, approximately 85% of them appearing once. The sequencing input was peripheral blood. The receptors were gathered from a man aged 50 to 60 who had recovered from COVID-19.

The chain uses TRBV27 and TRBJ1-2; TRBD1 aligns across 11 bases. Losses at the gene ends were 5 bases for V and 4 bases for J; bases not matched to a gene: 12. The germline V gene has CDR1 MNHEY and CDR2 SMNVEV (reference sequence). The CDR3 sequence is 17 residues long. CDR3 bases: TGTGCCAGCAGTCCGGCGCGGACAGGGGGCTCTATCTATGGCTACACCTTC. Translated: CASSPARTGGSIYGYTF.

This clone was seen a few times. The chain carries TRBV18 and TRBJ1-6; 8 nucleotides agree with TRBD1. Trimming removed 3 bases from V and 7 bases from J; junction bases left unmatched: 20. The CDR3 length is 20 residues. Germline CDR1 and CDR2: KGHSH and LQKENI. The CDR3 protein is CASSPRPGQAYGKMNSPLHF. The CDR3 DNA is TGTGCCAGCTCACCGCGACCGGGACAGGCCTATGGTAAAATGAATTCACCCCTCCACTTT. The full variable domain, with the rest looked up from reference TRBV18 and TRBJ1-6, is NAGVMQNPRHLVRRRGQEARLRCSPMKGHSHVYWYRQLPEEGLKFMVYLQKENIIDESGMPKERFSAEFPKEGPSILRIQQVVRGDSAAYFCASSPRPGQAYGKMNSPLHFGNGTRLTVT.

In DNA form, the CDR3 reads TGTGCTAGTGGTCCGGACATCACAGATACGCAGTATTTT. Residues: CASGPDITDTQYF. The rearrangement joins TRBV12-5 to TRBJ2-3; the D gene is possibly TRBD1 (5 bases). The germline V and J ends were trimmed by 5 bases and 2 bases, with 8 bases remaining between them. The CDR3 loop spans 13 amino acids. Germline V gene lookup returns CDR1 LGHNT and CDR2 FRNRAP.

This sequence joins TRBV7-9 and TRBJ2-5; TRBD1 aligns across 8 bases. The CDR3 extends over 15 amino acids. The V gene's germline CDR1 is SEHNR and CDR2 FQNEAQ (reference sequence). V dropped 3 bases and J dropped 2; count of bases not matched to a gene: 5. The CDR3 DNA is TGTGCCAGCAGCTTTTCGGGACAGGCACAAGAGACCCAGTACTTC. It codes for CASSFSGQAQETQYF.

The chain couples TRBV28 to TRBJ2-7, with a possible D match to TRBD2 (5 bases). The germline CDR1 and CDR2 sequences are MDHEN and SYDVKM. The CDR3 has 14 residues. The V end lost 7 bases, the J end lost 3 bases, and 16 bases lay between the germline ends. CDR3 sequence: CASTPGQRLYEQYF. The CDR3 bases are TGTGCCAGCACCCCGGGTCAGCGGCTCTACGAGCAGTACTTC.

The chain joins TRBV5-1 to TRBJ1-2; D is perhaps TRBD1 (6 bases). This CDR3 has 14 amino acids. Germline CDR1 reads SGHRS; CDR2 reads YFSETQ. The germline V and J ends were trimmed by 2 bases and 3 bases, with 11 bases remaining between them. DNA of the CDR3: TGCGCCAGCAGCTTCACAGGGAAGGACTATGGCTACACCTTC. It codes for CASSFTGKDYGYTF.

This chain uses TRBV28 with TRBJ2-7; D perhaps matches TRBD1 (5 bases). This CDR3 comprises 17 residues. Trimming cost V 4 bases and J 0 bases, with 19 bases left between them. Germline V gives CDR1 MDHEN, CDR2 SYDVKM. This CDR3 is CASSSLRIDRSSYEQYF. CDR3 in DNA: TGTGCCAGCAGTTCCCTCCGAATCGACAGAAGCTCCTACGAGCAGTACTTC. The whole variable domain, remainder taken from reference TRBV28 and TRBJ2-7, is DVKVTQSSRYLVKRTGEKVFLECVQDMDHENMFWYRQDPGLGLRLIYFSYDVKMKEKGDIPEGYSVSREKKERFSLILESASTNQTSMYLCASSSLRIDRSSYEQYFGPGTRLTVT.

This chain uses TRBV3-1 (or the pseudogene TRBV3-2) with TRBJ2-3; 9 nucleotides agree with TRBD2. This CDR3 spans 18 amino acids. Germline V gene data show CDR1 as LGHDT and CDR2 as YNNKEL (reference sequence). After removal of 4 bases from V and 0 bases from J, the junction contained 11 bases not matched to a gene. The DNA of the CDR3 is TGTGCCAGCAGCCGAGGACTAGCGCGCTTACCCAGCACAGATACGCAGTATTTT. This translates into CASSRGLARLPSTDTQYF.

The chain has TRBV28 and TRBJ2-7; TRBD1 matches at 10 bases. The V segment lost 5 bases and the J segment 0 bases; nucleotides outside the gene matches: 7. The CDR3 extends over 16 amino acids. Germline CDR1 and CDR2: MDHEN and SYDVKM. The CDR3 sequence: CASSPGQGLVSYEQYF. CDR3 DNA sequence: TGTGCCAGCAGTCCGGGACAGGGGCTTGTCTCCTACGAGCAGTACTTC.

This chain connects TRBV9 to TRBJ1-4; 7 nucleotides align to TRBD1. The trim removed 4 bases at V and 6 bases at J, leaving 9 bases unmatched. The CDR3 consists of 15 residues. CDR1 and CDR2 (germline): SGDLS, YYNGEE. In nucleotides, the CDR3 is TGTGCCAGCAGCCCCGTGACAGGGCGGCATGAAAAACTGTTTTTT. It yields the protein CASSPVTGRHEKLFF. The full variable domain, in which reference TRBV9 and TRBJ1-4 provide the parts outside the CDR3, is DSGVTQTPKHLITATGQRVTLRCSPRSGDLSVYWYQQSLDQGLQFLIQYYNGEERAKGNILERFSAQQFPDLHSELNLSSLELGDSALYFCASSPVTGRHEKLFFGSGTQLSVL.

A single count supports this clone. The CDR3 DNA reads TGTGCCAGCAGTTTTTTCGGACTAGCGGGAGACGACACCGGGGAGCTGTTTTTT. Translating it yields CASSFFGLAGDDTGELFF. The chain combines TRBV27 with TRBJ2-2, with 13 bases lining up with TRBD2. Germline CDR1 reads MNHEY; CDR2 reads SMNVEV (reference sequence). The CDR3 has 18 amino acids. V was clipped by 3 bases and J by 3 bases; unmatched bases: 7.

This sequence joins TRBV10-2 and TRBJ2-1; 7 bases are a match to TRBD2. Germline CDR1 reads WSHSY; CDR2 reads SAAADI. The CDR3 is 15 residues long. V shed 4 bases, J shed 8 bases, and the junction held 11 bases outside the gene matches. CDR3 sequence: CASSGASGRVYEQFF. As DNA, the CDR3 is TGCGCCAGCAGTGGGGCTAGCGGAAGAGTGTATGAGCAGTTCTTC.

The chain recombines TRBV27 with TRBJ2-7; 8 bases agree with TRBD1. CDR1 is MNHEY, CDR2 SMNVEV, per germline (reference sequence). The length of the CDR3 is 15 residues. Losses at the gene ends were 5 bases for V and 3 bases for J; bases not matched to a gene: 9. CDR3 DNA sequence: TGTGCCAGCAGTCCTGGGGTACAGGGGGGCTACGAGCAGTACTTC. It specifies CASSPGVQGGYEQYF.

The chain uses TRBV11-2 and TRBJ2-1; weak D call: TRBD1 (7 bases). Deletions cut 1 base from V and 7 bases from J, with 11 bases between. The CDR3 loop spans 14 amino acids. Germline V gene data show CDR1 as SGHAT and CDR2 as FQNNGV. The CDR3 coding sequence is TGTGCCAGCAGCTTAGGGGACAGCGGGAATGAGCAGTTCTTC. Protein sequence: CASSLGDSGNEQFF.

The chain couples TRBV7-2 to TRBJ2-1; D is unresolved. Germline CDR1 and CDR2: SGHTA and FQGNSA. Trimming cost V 2 bases and J 7 bases, with 12 bases left between them. The CDR3 runs to 14 residues. The CDR3 nucleotides are TGTGCCAGCAGCTTATTGTTTCGTCGTAATGAGCAGTTCTTC. It is translated as CASSLLFRRNEQFF.

The chain combines TRBV28 with TRBJ1-1; D is ambiguous. This CDR3 comprises 13 residues. V was shortened by 3 bases and J by 7 bases, with 12 bases between the two germline ends. Germline V gene data show CDR1 as MDHEN and CDR2 as SYDVKM. CDR3: CASSFVQRGEAFF. The CDR3 nucleotides read TGTGCCAGCAGTTTCGTCCAGCGGGGTGAAGCTTTCTTT.